Below, one T cell receptor beta chain is given with its context. What it binds is not known. Template switching created a universal primer site, and the cDNA included unique molecular identifiers. Via MiXCR, TCRdb re-called the 5' RACE reads, giving one row per CDR3 protein. The table lists about 530,000 distinct CDR3 sequences, around 22% of them singletons. This sample is part of a study of identical twins. Germline V CDR1 and CDR2: KGHDR, SFDVKD. CDR3 length equals 16 residues. Germline trimming cut 3 bases from V and 2 bases from J; bases unmatched to any gene: 1. Study results and limitations: Among beta out-of-frame sequences, excess sharing between twins appeared weaker.

These data were also filed under a second study, of yellow fever vaccine responses in identical twins.

The sample consisted of CD4+ T cells sorted from blood. The TCR originated in a woman under 30 in good health. The chain recombines TRBV24-1 with TRBJ2-6, with 9 positions matching TRBD1. The CDR3 nucleotides are TGTGCCACCAGTGATGGGACAGGGACTGGGGCCAACGTCCTGACTTTC. Translating it yields CATSDGTGTGANVLTF.